A single sample is the source of the 13 T cell receptor beta chains below, sequenced in a study of OX40 agonist ivuxolimab in advanced cancers. Measured with immunoSEQ multiplex PCR; TCRdb has only the in-frame clones, and not every one. The data hold around 98,000 clones, with around 85% observed a single time. Source: CD4+ or CD8+ T cells sorted from blood, taken in a trial of the OX40 agonist ivuxolimab. These receptors all come from an adult with an advanced solid tumor such as melanoma, head and neck, liver or kidney cancer.

The V and J genes are TRBV29-1 and TRBJ2-7; TRBD1 agrees at 9 bases. CDR1 is SQVTM, CDR2 ANQGSEA, per germline. The CDR3 has 11 residues. The V and J ends lost 7 bases and 5 bases, in that order; junction bases with no gene match: 3. CDR3 sequence reads: CSADRGNEQYF. CDR3 in DNA: TGCAGCGCCGACAGGGGGAACGAGCAGTACTTC.

The V gene is TRBV7-9, the J gene TRBJ1-2; perhaps TRBD1 as D (6 bases). In germline, CDR1 is SEHNR, CDR2 FQNEAQ (reference sequence). V was shortened by 5 bases and J by 4 bases, with 17 bases between the two germline ends. The CDR3 totals 15 residues. For the CDR3, the DNA is TGTGCCAGCAGCCCGGGGGGCAGGGGACGCTATGGCTACACCTTC. Amino acid sequence: CASSPGGRGRYGYTF.

The rearrangement links TRBV5-1 to TRBJ1-4; D is undetermined. From germline, CDR1 is SGHRS and CDR2 YFSETQ. The CDR3 extends over 16 amino acids. Trimming cost V 1 base and J 0 bases, with 10 bases left between them. CDR3 DNA: TGCGCCAGCAGCTTGCCCCGTGGGGCAACTAATGAAAAACTGTTTTTT. The encoded protein is CASSLPRGATNEKLFF.

Details on this clone: This is likely a read error, given that the CDR3 carries no conserved phenylalanine or tryptophan at its end. The chain employs TRBV10-1 and TRBJ1-6, with a weak D call TRBD1 (5 bases). Trimming took off 8 bases at V and 9 bases at J, with 29 bases between the two ends. CDR1 and CDR2 (germline): WNHNN, SYGVQD (reference sequence). This CDR3 has 18 residues. The DNA of the CDR3 is TGCGCCAGCGGGGCGGCGGCGGGGGGATTGCTAAAGGGTTCACCCCTCCACCTT. Translation: CASGAAAGGLLKGSPLHL.

The V and J genes are TRBV18 and TRBJ1-2; TRBD1 is a possible D gene (6 bases). Trimming left V 3 bases short and J 1 base short, with 12 bases between. In germline, CDR1 is KGHSH, CDR2 LQKENI. The CDR3 is 15 amino acids. CDR3 amino acids: CASSPSEGGNYGYTF. The CDR3 DNA is TGTGCCAGCTCACCTTCCGAGGGGGGTAACTATGGCTACACCTTC.

V and J are TRBV29-1 and TRBJ2-1; 11 bases agree with TRBD1. The CDR3 covers 16 residues. Germline trimming cut 4 bases from V and 7 bases from J; bases unmatched to any gene: 12. Per germline, CDR1 SQVTM and CDR2 ANQGSEA. The DNA of the CDR3 is TGCAGCGTTGGAGGCAAGATTGGGACAGGGGGTAATGAGCAGTTCTTC. It translates to CSVGGKIGTGGNEQFF.

The chain combines TRBV15 with TRBJ2-3; no definite D call. V was trimmed by 4 bases and J by 2 bases, leaving 1 base between them. This CDR3 comprises 11 residues. Germline V gene sequence: CDR1 LNHNV, CDR2 YYDKDF (reference sequence). The CDR3 region has the DNA TGTGCCACCAGCACCACAGATACGCAGTATTTT. Translation gives CATSTTDTQYF.

The rearrangement links TRBV7-6 to TRBJ1-5; D may be TRBD1 (5 bases). Germline CDR1 is SGHVS and CDR2 is FNYEAQ. V lost 5 bases to trimming and J lost 7 bases, with 21 bases between them. The CDR3 totals 16 residues. CDR3 amino acids: CASSLRPGDGSQPQHF. CDR3 DNA: TGTGCCAGCAGCCTACGCCCCGGGGACGGTAGCCAGCCCCAGCATTTT.

The chain carries TRBV9 and TRBJ2-3; 10 nucleotides match TRBD1. The ends lost 3 bases at V and 8 bases at J; junction bases unmatched: 12. CDR1 is SGDLS, CDR2 YYNGEE, per germline. The CDR3 totals 16 residues. For the CDR3, the DNA is TGTGCCAGCAGCGCCCCCGCGACAGGGGGCGTAGGTACGCAGTATTTT. Translation gives CASSAPATGGVGTQYF.

The rearrangement uses TRBV6-1 and TRBJ2-5; TRBD2 agrees at 7 bases. This CDR3 is built from 13 residues. CDR1 MNHNS and CDR2 SASEGT come from the germline V gene. Germline trimming cut 8 bases from V and 5 bases from J; bases unmatched to any gene: 8. CDR3 coding DNA: TGTGCCAGCCGATGGGGGGGAGAGGAGACCCAGTACTTC. Protein sequence: CASRWGGEETQYF.

The CDR3: CATSRDPSSGGASDTQYF. The CDR3 coding sequence is TGTGCCACCAGCAGAGATCCGTCTAGCGGGGGGGCCTCGGATACGCAGTATTTT. The rearrangement uses TRBV15 and TRBJ2-3; TRBD2 matches at 12 bases. Germline V gene data show CDR1 as LNHNV and CDR2 as YYDKDF (reference sequence). J lost 6 bases, V lost 0 bases, and 10 bases had no gene match. The CDR3 runs to 18 residues.

The chain is built from TRBV4-3 and TRBJ2-3; D may correspond to TRBD1 or TRBD2 (6 bases each). Trimming removed 0 bases at V and 6 bases at J, with 19 bases between. Germline lookup yields CDR1 LGHNA and CDR2 YSLEER. This CDR3 has 17 amino acids. This CDR3 reads CASSQDSRGGRVDTQYF. CDR3 nucleotide sequence: TGCGCCAGCAGCCAAGATTCCCGAGGGGGGCGTGTGGATACGCAGTATTTT.

V is TRBV6-6 and J is TRBJ2-5, with D perhaps matching TRBD1 (6 bases). In germline, CDR1 is MNHNY, CDR2 SVGAGI (reference sequence). Trimming took off 6 bases at V and 7 bases at J, with 15 bases between the two ends. This CDR3 has 13 residues. The CDR3 loop is CASRTGGRGTQYF. CDR3 coding DNA: TGTGCCAGCAGAACGGGTGGCAGGGGGACCCAGTACTTC.